Shown below are 32 T cell receptor beta chains from a single sample sequenced in a study of T cells in Graves' hyperthyroidism and ophthalmopathy. TCR beta CDR3 region amplification was performed from RNA transcripts. The HTBI primer set served for first-round RT-PCR of the TCR CDR3. TCRdb re-analysed the multiplex PCR reads in MiXCR, keeping a single row per CDR3 protein. In the table there are 600,000 to 700,000 distinct CDR3 sequences, less than 45% of which are singletons. Material: peripheral blood or thyroid tissue (not recorded which). The receptors stem from an adult man with Graves' disease, either hyperthyroidism or ophthalmopathy (not recorded which).

This chain connects TRBV7-6 to TRBJ2-5; TRBD2 might be the D (6 bases). V was cut by 1 base and J by 9 bases, with 21 bases left in between. The CDR3 sequence is 16 residues long. From germline, CDR1 is SGHVS and CDR2 FNYEAQ. CDR3 amino acids: CASSLDGGTSNQPQYF. Written as DNA, the CDR3 is TGTGCCAGCAGCTTAGATGGGGGAACTAGCAATCAGCCCCAGTACTTC.

In its sample, this clonotype was seen a few times. The chain is built from TRBV12-3 or TRBV12-4 and TRBJ1-5; no clear D gene. The V gene lost 7 bases and the J gene lost 3 bases, with 7 bases spanning the gap. There are 12 residues in the CDR3. CDR3 DNA sequence: TGTGCCAGCACTTCAGTCAATCAGCCCCAGCATTTT. The encoded protein is CASTSVNQPQHF.

This clonotype came up a few times. The rearrangement uses TRBV5-1 and TRBJ2-7; no clear D. Germline V gives CDR1 SGHRS, CDR2 YFSETQ. Trimming stripped 0 bases from V and 4 bases from J, with 11 bases between. The CDR3 totals 14 residues. As DNA, the CDR3 is TGCGCCAGCAGCTTGGTGGGCATGATGTACGAGCAGTACTTC. Protein: CASSLVGMMYEQYF.

With respect to this clonotype: Without the conserved terminal phenylalanine or tryptophan, this CDR3 likely stems from a read error. The limits of the CDR3 on the DNA are not certain, so only TCRdb's listed CDR3 is given. V usage is TRBV27 and J usage is TRBJ1-4; no DNA check was done on the table's D call, TRBD1. Inclusive of both ends, the CDR3 amounts to 9 amino acids. Germline loops: CDR1 MNHEY, CDR2 SMNVEV (reference sequence). The CDR3 reads CATKTDARD.

This clonotype has at least ten counts. The rearrangement uses TRBV7-8 and TRBJ1-5, with TRBD1 as a possible D gene (6 bases). The CDR3 loop spans 15 amino acids. Germline V CDR1 and CDR2: SGHVS, FQNEAQ. V dropped 0 bases and J dropped 2 bases, with 8 bases sitting between them. The DNA for the CDR3 is TGTGCCAGCAGCTTAGCGAACAGGGGCAATCAGCCCCAGCATTTT. The encoded protein is CASSLANRGNQPQHF.

V gene TRBV25-1 combines with J gene TRBJ1-6; a weak D match, TRBD1 (5 bases). This CDR3 comprises 16 residues. Trimming left V 6 bases short and J 3 bases short, with 15 bases between. Looked up from germline, CDR1 is MGHDK and CDR2 is SYGVNS. This CDR3 is CASSGHSTDYNSPLHF. In nucleotides, the CDR3 is TGTGCCAGCAGCGGTCACTCGACAGACTATAATTCACCCCTCCACTTT.

The chain is built from TRBV6-4 and TRBJ2-7; D not certain. The V gene's germline CDR1 is MRHNA and CDR2 SNTAGT. V lost 0 bases and J lost 0, with 6 bases in between. This CDR3 is 14 amino acids long. Here the CDR3 reads CASSDSYSSYEQYF. In DNA, the CDR3 is TGTGCCAGCAGTGACTCGTACAGCTCCTACGAGCAGTACTTC.

The gene calls are TRBV15 and TRBJ2-5, with 11 bases matching TRBD2. This CDR3 contains 16 residues. Germline V gene lookup returns CDR1 LNHNV and CDR2 YYDKDF (reference sequence). Trimming removed 1 base from V and 3 bases from J; junction bases left unmatched: 4. CDR3 sequence: CATSRGGLAGKETQYF. The CDR3 DNA reads TGTGCCACCAGCAGAGGCGGACTAGCGGGCAAAGAGACCCAGTACTTC.

The rearrangement uses TRBV24-1 and TRBJ2-7; either TRBD1 or TRBD2 may supply D (6 bases each). The length of the CDR3 is 14 residues. Germline CDR1 KGHDR, CDR2 SFDVKD. V lost 5 bases to trimming and J lost 9 bases, with 19 bases between them. Written as DNA, the CDR3 is TGTGCCACCAGTGCCCTTCAAGGGGGGTCGCGGCAGTACTTC. Protein product: CATSALQGGSRQYF.

Ten or more counts support this clonotype. The chain joins TRBV29-1 to TRBJ1-2, with a weak D call TRBD1 (5 bases). From germline, CDR1 is SQVTM and CDR2 ANQGSEA. The CDR3 length is 13 residues. Trimming pared 4 bases from V and 8 bases from J, leaving 17 bases between. Here the CDR3 reads CSVVWQGGRGYTF. CDR3 DNA sequence: TGCAGCGTTGTATGGCAGGGCGGTCGAGGCTACACCTTC.

This rearrangement joins TRBV5-1 to TRBJ1-1; TRBD1 might be the D (6 bases). The CDR3 runs to 15 residues. Germline loops: CDR1 SGHRS, CDR2 YFSETQ. V was cut by 1 base and J by 0 bases, with 10 bases left in between. CDR3 protein: CASSLTGAVNTEAFF. The CDR3 coding sequence is TGCGCCAGCAGCTTGACGGGGGCGGTGAACACTGAAGCTTTCTTT.

A word on this clonotype: A read error may explain this, as a much larger clone is one base away. The chain employs TRBV29-1 and TRBJ1-4, with D perhaps matching TRBD1 (5 bases). CDR3 length: 14 residues. CDR1 SQVTM and CDR2 ANQGSEA come from the germline V gene. The CDR3 protein is CSVERGETNEKLSF. CDR3 nucleotides: TGCAGCGTTGAACGGGGGGAAACTAATGAAAAACTGTCTTTT.

The table lists this clonotype with a few counts. The chain links TRBV20-1 to TRBJ2-5; no clear D. Germline lookup yields CDR1 DFQATT and CDR2 SNEGSKA (reference sequence). V gave up 3 bases and J gave up 1 base, with 6 bases separating them. The CDR3 spans 12 residues. The CDR3 bases are TGCAGTGCTAGCCTCTTCCAAGAGACCCAGTACTTC. The encoded protein is CSASLFQETQYF.

The chain has TRBV7-9 and TRBJ2-5, with 10 bases lining up with TRBD2. J gave up 5 bases and V 5 bases, and 8 bases lay outside the gene matches. The CDR3 contains 15 residues. Germline V gene lookup returns CDR1 SEHNR and CDR2 FQNEAQ (reference sequence). The CDR3 here is CASSVGLAGAETQYF. The CDR3 nucleotides read TGTGCCAGCAGCGTAGGGCTAGCGGGGGCGGAGACCCAGTACTTC.

This clonotype was observed a few times. This chain joins TRBV7-8 and TRBJ1-2; D perhaps matches TRBD1 (6 bases). Per the germline V gene, CDR1 is SGHVS and CDR2 is FQNEAQ. The germline V and J ends were trimmed by 0 bases and 4 bases, with 9 bases remaining between them. The CDR3 has 14 amino acids. The CDR3 bases are TGTGCCAGCAGCTTAGCGCGACAGGTCTATGGCTACACCTTC. Encoded protein: CASSLARQVYGYTF.

The chain is built from TRBV6-6 and TRBJ1-3, with a tentative D call TRBD1 (5 bases). Trimming removed 9 bases at V and 7 bases at J, with 19 bases between. CDR3 length equals 14 residues. Germline CDR1 and CDR2: MNHNY and SVGAGI (reference sequence). CDR3 nucleotides: TGTGCCAGTTTGAAGGGGTATGGTCGCAACACCATATATTTT. This encodes CASLKGYGRNTIYF.

This clonotype was observed many times. The gene calls are TRBV7-9 and TRBJ1-6; 8 bases line up with TRBD1. V lost 2 bases, J lost 5 bases, and 8 bases stayed unmatched. CDR1 and CDR2 (germline): SEHNR, FQNEAQ (reference sequence). The CDR3 extends over 17 amino acids. The CDR3, as DNA: TGTGCCAGCAGCTTATATCAGGGGGCGATTGATAATTCACCCCTCCACTTT. Translated, it gives CASSLYQGAIDNSPLHF.

The rearrangement joins TRBV7-9 to TRBJ2-5, with 11 bases aligning to TRBD1. CDR3 size: 17 residues. Trimming removed 6 bases from V and 5 bases from J; junction bases left unmatched: 14. Germline values: CDR1 SEHNR, CDR2 FQNEAQ (reference sequence). This chain's CDR3 is CASSYPGQGARRETQYF. For the CDR3, the DNA is TGTGCCAGCAGTTACCCCGGACAGGGGGCGCGAAGGGAGACCCAGTACTTC.

The chain uses TRBV10-3 and TRBJ2-7; 7 nucleotides align to TRBD2. Germline CDR1 is ENHRY and CDR2 is SYGVKD. The J segment lost 6 bases and the V segment lost 10 bases, leaving 6 bases of the junction unmatched. The CDR3 runs to 11 residues. The CDR3 is CASGSRSEQYF. As DNA, the CDR3 is TGTGCCAGCGGGAGCCGCTCCGAGCAGTACTTC.

This chain links TRBV29-1 with TRBJ2-7, with D possibly being TRBD1 (6 bases). Germline lookup yields CDR1 SQVTM and CDR2 ANQGSEA. The CDR3 runs 13 residues. The V and J ends lost 4 bases and 2 bases respectively, with 12 bases between them. CDR3 DNA sequence: TGCAGCGTTGCGAGGGACAAAGCCTACGAGCAGTACTTC. Its protein is CSVARDKAYEQYF.

In this sample, this clonotype turned up a few times. The chain recombines TRBV2 with TRBJ1-2; 7 bases match TRBD1. The V and J ends lost 4 bases and 0 bases, in that order; junction bases with no gene match: 2. The length of the CDR3 is 14 residues. CDR1 is SNHLY, CDR2 FYNNEI, per germline. In nucleotides, the CDR3 is TGTGCCAGCAGTGGGGACAGATCTAACTATGGCTACACCTTC. Amino acid sequence: CASSGDRSNYGYTF. The full variable domain, in which reference TRBV2 and TRBJ1-2 provide the parts outside the CDR3, is EPEVTQTPSHQVTQMGQEVILRCVPISNHLYFYWYRQILGQKVEFLVSFYNNEISEKSEIFDDQFSVERPDGSNFTLKIRSTKLEDSAMYFCASSGDRSNYGYTFGSGTRLTVV.

This clonotype occurred once. A much larger clone is a single base away; this may be a read error. The CDR3: CASSDLGQGHTYSNQPHHF. CDR3 nucleotide sequence: TGTGCCAGCAGTGACCTAGGACAGGGCCATACCTATAGCAATCAGCCCCACCATTTT. The chain has TRBV25-1 and TRBJ1-5; 8 nucleotides align to TRBD1. CDR3 length equals 19 residues. The germline gives CDR1 MGHDK, CDR2 SYGVNS.

This clonotype has just a few counts. CDR3 DNA: TGTGCCAGCAGATTGGAAGAGACCCAGTACTTC. Protein: CASRLEETQYF. This rearrangement joins TRBV6-1 to TRBJ2-5; D unclear. Trimming left V 6 bases short and J 3 bases short, with 5 bases between. CDR1 is MNHNS, CDR2 SASEGT, per germline. This CDR3 is built from 11 residues.

The chain recombines TRBV10-3 with TRBJ1-2; D gene uncertain. CDR3 length: 9 amino acids. V was cut by 6 bases and J by 8 bases, with 4 bases left in between. Germline V gene data show CDR1 as ENHRY and CDR2 as SYGVKD. The CDR3 protein is CAIRGGYTF. The DNA for the CDR3 is TGTGCCATCAGGGGAGGCTACACCTTC.

Regarding this clonotype: A much larger clone sits a single nucleotide away, making a read error possible. This rearrangement joins TRBV7-9 to TRBJ2-7; 9 positions match TRBD1. Per germline, CDR1 SEHNR and CDR2 FQNEAQ (reference sequence). Unmatched junction bases numbered 3, after V lost 0 bases and J lost 3 bases. This CDR3 is 15 amino acids long. The CDR3 loop reads CASSLAETGGYEQYF. CDR3 nucleotides: TGTGCCAGCAGCTTAGCCGAGACAGGGGGCTACGAGCAGTACTTC.

On this clonotype itself: Since the CDR3 does not end with the conserved phenylalanine or tryptophan, this likely comes from a read error. The chain has TRBV2 and TRBJ1-1; D not certain. Deletions cut 1 base from V and 1 base from J, with 4 bases between. CDR1 SNHLY and CDR2 FYNNEI come from the germline V gene. The length of the CDR3 is 13 residues. In nucleotides, the CDR3 is TGTGCCAGCAGTGAAGAGGGGAACACTGAAGCTTTCCTT. It specifies CASSEEGNTEAFL.

In regard to this clonotype: A much larger clone differs from this one at a single base, so this may be a read error. The CDR3 sequence is CAGSQANTIYF. In DNA, the CDR3 is TGTGCCGGTTCTCAGGCGAACACCATATATTTT. The chain has TRBV7-9 and TRBJ1-3; D is ambiguous. The CDR3 length is 11 residues. The V end was cut by 11 bases, the J end by 7 bases, with 12 bases between. CDR1 is SEHNR and CDR2 is FQNEAQ in the germline V gene (reference sequence).

The V gene is TRBV19, the J gene TRBJ1-5, with 7 bases identical to TRBD1. Per germline, CDR1 LNHDA and CDR2 SQIVND (reference sequence). Trimming at V came to 9 bases and at J to 5 bases, leaving 16 bases not matched to a gene. This CDR3 comprises 16 residues. CDR3 in amino acids: CASSEQRQGSYQPQHF. CDR3 bases: TGTGCCAGCAGTGAACAGCGACAGGGCAGCTATCAGCCCCAGCATTTT.

The table lists this clonotype with many counts. The rearrangement joins TRBV2 to TRBJ1-6; perhaps TRBD1 as D (6 bases). The length of the CDR3 is 16 residues. V was clipped by 5 bases and J by 9 bases, with 20 bases between them. The V gene's germline CDR1 is SNHLY and CDR2 FYNNEI. Here the CDR3 DNA reads TGTGCCAGCAGTTCCGTCCCGTGGGGGCCGAGTTCACCCCTCCACTTT. Amino acids: CASSSVPWGPSSPLHF. The whole variable domain, filled in from reference TRBV2 and TRBJ1-6, reads EPEVTQTPSHQVTQMGQEVILRCVPISNHLYFYWYRQILGQKVEFLVSFYNNEISEKSEIFDDQFSVERPDGSNFTLKIRSTKLEDSAMYFCASSSVPWGPSSPLHFGNGTRLTVT.

In its sample, this clonotype was seen many times. CDR3 DNA: TGTGCCACCCAGGGCACGTCCCCGAACACTGAAGCTTTCTTT. Translating gives CATQGTSPNTEAFF. The chain has TRBV7-2 and TRBJ1-1, with a possible D match to TRBD1 (5 bases). V dropped 10 bases and J dropped 1 base, with 16 bases sitting between them. Germline values: CDR1 SGHTA, CDR2 FQGNSA. This CDR3 has 14 residues.

On this clonotype: Since the CDR3 does not end with the conserved phenylalanine or tryptophan, this likely comes from a read error. It is unclear where the CDR3 begins or ends on the DNA, so no DNA is shown, and the CDR3 is as TCRdb lists it. V gene TRBV14 combines with J gene TRBJ2-7. The germline V gene has CDR1 SGHDN and CDR2 FVKESK. The CDR3 is 8 amino acids in total, end residues counted. CDR3 residues: CASSQAFR.

This clonotype was observed a handful of times. The J gene is TRBJ1-2, the V gene TRBV7-9; 7 nucleotides line up with TRBD1. The CDR3 totals 15 residues. V trimming: 3 bases; J trimming: 2 bases; junction bases outside the gene matches: 6. Germline values: CDR1 SEHNR, CDR2 FQNEAQ (reference sequence). The CDR3 here is CASSFVGGSNYGYTF. CDR3 coding DNA: TGTGCCAGCAGCTTCGTAGGGGGCTCGAACTATGGCTACACCTTC.